The clone carrying this T cell receptor beta chain has just a few counts. The antigen is not known. This record comes from a study of early T cells in non-severe SARS-CoV-2 infection. Individual cDNA molecules were tagged with unique molecular identifiers. A single record per CDR3 protein comes from TCRdb applying MiXCR to the 5' RACE reads. The table has about 66,000 distinct CDR3 sequences, approximately 13% seen once. Study-level points and caveats: Reliance on VDJdb matching favored anti-spike CD8 responses; private and CD4 specificities were missed.

Germline loops: CDR1 SGHRS, CDR2 YFSETQ. V lost 0 bases and J lost 0, with 10 bases in between. The CDR3 is 16 amino acids. The gene calls are TRBV5-1 and TRBJ2-1; the D gene is possibly TRBD1 (5 bases). Sequencing was done on a sample of whole blood. This receptor was taken from an adult who was a healthcare worker with PCR-confirmed SARS-CoV-2 infection or an uninfected control (not recorded which). The CDR3 loop reads CASSLAAGNSYNEQFF. Written as DNA, the CDR3 is TGCGCCAGCAGCTTGGCCGCAGGGAACTCCTACAATGAGCAGTTCTTC.